The 30 T cell receptor beta chains below come from one sample, sequenced in a study of blood T cell repertoires in COVID-19. Repertoires were generated with immunoSEQ multiplex PCR, while TCRdb's copy carries only in-frame clones and drops some. Altogether roughly 150,000 clones are present, 84% being singletons, with the ten largest covering roughly a fifth. Sequenced input: peripheral blood. The source is a woman aged 80 or older with acute or convalescent COVID-19.

This chain joins TRBV28 and TRBJ1-6, with a tentative D call TRBD1 (5 bases). Germline CDR1 MDHEN, CDR2 SYDVKM. The CDR3 covers 15 residues. Trimming removed 5 bases at V and 6 bases at J, with 14 bases between. The DNA of the CDR3 is TGTGCCAGCAGTCCCCAAGACAGCCTTAATTCACCCCTCCACTTT. Translating gives CASSPQDSLNSPLHF.

The chain has TRBV27 and TRBJ2-1; D gene ambiguous. In germline, CDR1 is MNHEY, CDR2 SMNVEV (reference sequence). This CDR3 comprises 12 residues. Trimming left V 6 bases short and J 2 bases short, with 5 bases between. The CDR3 spells CASSRTYNEQFF. The CDR3 DNA is TGTGCCAGCAGCCGTACCTACAATGAGCAGTTCTTC.

The V and J genes are TRBV7-6 and TRBJ1-4; 8 bases are a match to TRBD1. Trimming at V came to 1 base and at J to 4 bases, leaving 2 bases not matched to a gene. From germline, CDR1 is SGHVS and CDR2 FNYEAQ. There are 15 residues in the CDR3. In DNA form, the CDR3 reads TGTGCCAGCAGCTTAGTAGACAGGGGTAATGAAAAACTGTTTTTT. It translates to CASSLVDRGNEKLFF.

The chain is built from TRBV6-5 and TRBJ1-3; D gene unclear. Germline CDR1 and CDR2: MNHEY and SVGAGI. V dropped 2 bases and J dropped 0 bases, with 8 bases sitting between them. CDR3 length: 15 amino acids. CDR3 DNA sequence: TGTGCCAGCAGTTACCAATGGAGCTCTGGAAACACCATATATTTT. Encoded protein: CASSYQWSSGNTIYF.

V usage is TRBV18 and J usage is TRBJ2-1; a weak D match, TRBD2 (5 bases). This CDR3 region has 18 residues. V lost 1 base, J lost 0 bases, and 16 bases lay in between. Germline V CDR1 and CDR2: KGHSH, LQKENI. The CDR3 here is CASSPLWSSTSSYNEQFF. The CDR3 DNA reads as TGTGCCAGCTCACCACTTTGGTCTAGCACGAGCTCCTACAATGAGCAGTTCTTC.

V usage is TRBV2 and J usage is TRBJ2-2; TRBD1 matches 11 bases. Losses at the gene ends were 6 bases for V and 5 bases for J; bases not matched to a gene: 5. The CDR3 length is 15 residues. Germline V lookup: CDR1 SNHLY, CDR2 FYNNEI. CDR3 region: CASSVDRGRTGELFF. CDR3 nucleotide sequence: TGTGCCAGCAGCGTGGACAGGGGGCGGACCGGGGAGCTGTTTTTT.

This chain connects TRBV28 to TRBJ1-2; 10 nucleotides agree with TRBD1. The CDR3 consists of 15 residues. Trimming cost V 6 bases and J 4 bases; bases outside gene matches: 8. Germline values: CDR1 MDHEN, CDR2 SYDVKM. The CDR3 DNA is TGTGCCAGCAGCCCGACAGGGGGCGCGCGCTATGGCTACACCTTC. Residues: CASSPTGGARYGYTF.

The V call is TRBV7-2, the J call TRBJ1-1; D call uncertain. Germline CDR1 reads SGHTA; CDR2 reads FQGNSA. Deletions cut 2 bases from V and 4 bases from J, with 8 bases between. The CDR3 sequence is 13 residues long. CDR3 nucleotide sequence: TGTGCCAGCAGCTTAACGGGGAGCACTGAAGCTTTCTTT. It translates to CASSLTGSTEAFF.

The chain recombines TRBV19 with TRBJ2-1; a possible D gene is TRBD1 (8 bases). This CDR3 has 14 residues. Looked up from germline, CDR1 is LNHDA and CDR2 is SQIVND (reference sequence). Trimming removed 6 bases at V and 10 bases at J, with 19 bases between. The CDR3 DNA is TGTGCCAGTAGCTTTACACAGGGGGGGAACGAGCAGTTCTTC. It is translated as CASSFTQGGNEQFF.

A few counts support this clone. V is TRBV7-3 and J is TRBJ1-6; 7 bases match TRBD1. The length of the CDR3 is 15 residues. Trimming cost V 5 bases and J 5 bases; bases outside gene matches: 6. Germline CDR1 and CDR2: SGHTA and FQGTGA. DNA for the CDR3: TGTGCCAGCAGCAAACGGGACAGAGATAATTCACCCCTCCACTTT. Its protein product is CASSKRDRDNSPLHF.

V usage is TRBV6-1 and J usage is TRBJ1-2; the D is unclear. V was shortened by 1 base and J by 0 bases, with 9 bases between the two germline ends. From germline, CDR1 is MNHNS and CDR2 SASEGT. The CDR3 covers 15 residues. CDR3 sequence (DNA): TGTGCCAGCAGTGAAGGGAGCTTAGCTAACTATGGCTACACCTTC. As protein: CASSEGSLANYGYTF.

V usage is TRBV6-6 and J usage is TRBJ1-4, with 8 bases matching TRBD1. Germline V gene lookup returns CDR1 MNHNY and CDR2 SVGAGI (reference sequence). V trimming: 5 bases; J trimming: 12 bases; junction bases outside the gene matches: 14. The CDR3 is 15 residues long. The CDR3 DNA follows: TGTGCCAGCAGTCGCACTACAGGGGGTATTCTCGAACTGTTTTTT. This sequence encodes CASSRTTGGILELFF.

The V call is TRBV29-1, the J call TRBJ1-6, with 8 bases fitting TRBD1. CDR3 length: 20 residues. J gave up 8 bases and V 8 bases, and 29 bases lay outside the gene matches. Per the germline V gene, CDR1 is SQVTM and CDR2 is ANQGSEA. Here the CDR3 DNA reads TGCAGCCCCCTGACAGGGGACTTACCCCAGTTCTCCTTGGCCCATTCACCCCTCCACTTT. This sequence encodes CSPLTGDLPQFSLAHSPLHF.

The CDR3 nucleotides read TGTGCCAGCAGGACCGGACAGGGGAATTCCGGGGAGCTGTTTTTT. This translates into CASRTGQGNSGELFF. The chain recombines TRBV6-5 with TRBJ2-2, with TRBD1 matching over 9 bases. The CDR3 contains 15 residues. Germline V gives CDR1 MNHEY, CDR2 SVGAGI. After removal of 6 bases from V and 6 bases from J, the junction contained 8 bases not matched to a gene.

The rearrangement uses TRBV4-3 and TRBJ1-3, with D possibly being TRBD1 (5 bases). V lost 3 bases and J 4 bases, leaving 13 bases between the germline ends. This CDR3 spans 15 amino acids. Germline V CDR1 and CDR2: LGHNA, YSLEER. CDR3 amino acids: CASSQAGRSGNTIYF. DNA for the CDR3: TGCGCCAGCAGCCAGGCGGGACGGTCCGGAAACACCATATATTTT.

The chain employs TRBV24-1 and TRBJ2-7; D unresolved. Germline V gene sequence: CDR1 KGHDR, CDR2 SFDVKD. The length of the CDR3 is 14 residues. The V end lost 1 base, the J end lost 7 bases, and 13 bases lay between the germline ends. CDR3 coding DNA: TGTGCCACCAGTGATTTTAGTGACCCAGGAGAGCAGTACTTC. Its protein product is CATSDFSDPGEQYF.

The V gene is TRBV6-5, the J gene TRBJ2-7; D uncertain. The CDR3 contains 15 residues. From germline, CDR1 is MNHEY and CDR2 SVGAGI. V lost 6 bases and J lost 0, with 15 bases in between. CDR3 DNA sequence: TGTGCCAGCAGGTTGGAGTCCCTAAGCTCCTACGAGCAGTACTTC. This translates into CASRLESLSSYEQYF.

This clone appeared a single time. V and J are TRBV12-3 or TRBV12-4 and TRBJ2-5; D gene unclear. V was trimmed by 7 bases and J by 5 bases, leaving 5 bases between them. The CDR3 totals 10 residues. CDR3 sequence: CASTSETQYF. CDR3 DNA sequence: TGTGCCAGCACGAGTGAGACCCAGTACTTC.

The rearrangement uses TRBV18 and TRBJ1-2, with D possibly TRBD1 on 6 matching bases. The germline CDR1 and CDR2 sequences are KGHSH and LQKENI. This CDR3 has 13 amino acids. Trimming pared 4 bases from V and 8 bases from J, leaving 14 bases between. CDR3 nucleotides: TGTGCCAGCTCACGGAAACAGGGATACGGCTACACCTTC. The encoded protein is CASSRKQGYGYTF.

This clone came up once. The J gene is TRBJ2-2, the V gene TRBV20-1; possible D gene TRBD1, 5 bases. V was cut by 3 bases and J by 4 bases, with 12 bases left in between. The CDR3 spans 14 residues. Per germline, CDR1 DFQATT and CDR2 SNEGSKA (reference sequence). CDR3 residues: CSASNQGITGELFF. CDR3 sequence (DNA): TGCAGTGCTAGTAATCAGGGAATCACCGGGGAGCTGTTTTTT.

This clone was observed a few times. The chain couples TRBV2 to TRBJ1-5; D ambiguous. Trimming left V 8 bases short and J 0 bases short, with 17 bases between. There are 16 residues in the CDR3. Germline CDR1 SNHLY, CDR2 FYNNEI. CDR3 in DNA: TGTGCCAGCTCAAAGAACGGGGTCCATAGCAATCAGCCCCAGCATTTT. Protein product: CASSKNGVHSNQPQHF. The full variable domain, with the rest looked up from reference TRBV2 and TRBJ1-5, is EPEVTQTPSHQVTQMGQEVILRCVPISNHLYFYWYRQILGQKVEFLVSFYNNEISEKSEIFDDQFSVERPDGSNFTLKIRSTKLEDSAMYFCASSKNGVHSNQPQHFGDGTRLSIL.

This sequence joins TRBV9 and TRBJ2-7; D might be TRBD1 (7 bases). CDR1 is SGDLS and CDR2 is YYNGEE in the germline V gene. The CDR3 totals 15 residues. With 0 bases removed from V and 5 bases from J, the gap between germline ends came to 15 bases. CDR3: CASSVVPQGRNEQYF. Here the CDR3 DNA reads TGTGCCAGCAGCGTAGTCCCACAGGGGAGGAACGAGCAGTACTTC.

CDR3 nucleotide sequence: TGTGCCAGCTCACCACCGGCGGACAGCTATGGCTACACCTTC. Amino acids: CASSPPADSYGYTF. This chain joins TRBV18 and TRBJ1-2; the D gene is possibly TRBD1 (6 bases). The V and J ends lost 0 bases and 4 bases respectively, with 9 bases between them. The CDR3 runs 14 residues. The germline V gene has CDR1 KGHSH and CDR2 LQKENI.

The gene calls are TRBV7-8 and TRBJ2-7; possible D gene TRBD2, 7 bases. Germline CDR1 reads SGHVS; CDR2 reads FQNEAQ. Deletions cut 5 bases from V and 4 bases from J, with 15 bases between. The CDR3 is made up of 14 amino acids. DNA of the CDR3: TGTGCCAGCAGCCCTACGGGGGGCCTATACGAGCAGTACTTC. Protein: CASSPTGGLYEQYF.

The chain recombines TRBV7-6 with TRBJ2-5; D is perhaps TRBD1 (6 bases). Germline V gene data show CDR1 as SGHVS and CDR2 as FNYEAQ. The CDR3 runs 15 residues. Deletions cut 2 bases from V and 2 bases from J, with 12 bases between. Here the CDR3 reads CASSLLLTGQETQYF. DNA of the CDR3: TGTGCCAGCAGCTTACTCCTCACAGGGCAAGAGACCCAGTACTTC. The entire variable domain, with the rest obtained from reference TRBV7-6 and TRBJ2-5, is as follows: GAGVSQSPRYKVTKRGQDVALRCDPISGHVSLYWYRQALGQGPEFLTYFNYEAQQDKSGLPNDRFSAERPEGSISTLTIQRTEQRDSAMYRCASSLLLTGQETQYFGPGTRLLVL.

The genes are TRBV4-2 and TRBJ1-2; TRBD1 is a possible D gene (6 bases). Trimming pared 0 bases from V and 2 bases from J, leaving 10 bases between. This CDR3 region has 15 residues. Germline CDR1 reads LGHNA; CDR2 reads YNFKEQ. The CDR3 nucleotides are TGTGCCAGCAGCCAAGATCGCAGGGGAAACTATGGCTACACCTTC. Its translation: CASSQDRRGNYGYTF.

Concerning this clone: The sample carries other DNA sequences with the same CDR3. This chain uses TRBV9 with TRBJ1-5; TRBD1 matches at 9 bases. V lost 4 bases and J lost 4; bases outside the gene matches: 6. Germline V gives CDR1 SGDLS, CDR2 YYNGEE. This CDR3 is 15 amino acids long. The CDR3 DNA reads TGTGCCAGCAGCTCCGGGACAGGGAATAATCAGCCCCAGCATTTT. Protein product: CASSSGTGNNQPQHF.

V gene TRBV7-2 combines with J gene TRBJ2-7; TRBD2 matches at 12 bases. The CDR3 runs 16 residues. The J segment lost 2 bases and the V segment lost 4 bases, leaving 6 bases of the junction unmatched. Germline V gene data show CDR1 as SGHTA and CDR2 as FQGNSA. The CDR3 DNA is TGTGCCAGCAGCTCCTGGACTAGCGGGAAGGCCTACGAGCAGTACTTC. Its protein product is CASSSWTSGKAYEQYF.

The J gene is TRBJ2-1, the V gene TRBV19; TRBD2 matches at 9 bases. The CDR3 spans 16 residues. The V gene's germline CDR1 is LNHDA and CDR2 SQIVND (reference sequence). J lost 5 bases, V lost 6 bases, and 11 bases had no gene match. In DNA, the CDR3 is TGTGCCAGTAGCTCCATTAGCGGGAGATCACACAATGAGCAGTTCTTC. It specifies CASSSISGRSHNEQFF.

The V and J genes are TRBV24-1 and TRBJ2-3; tentatively, D is TRBD2 (5 bases). This CDR3 spans 17 amino acids. V was cut by 1 base and J by 2 bases, with 15 bases left in between. In germline, CDR1 is KGHDR, CDR2 SFDVKD. CDR3 nucleotide sequence: TGTGCCACCAGTGATTTTTACGAAGCGGCATCCACAGATACGCAGTATTTT. This sequence encodes CATSDFYEAASTDTQYF.